This note documents a single TCR beta chain sequence. The germline gives CDR1 GTSNPN, CDR2 SVGIG (reference sequence). The CDR3 sequence is 11 residues long. V dropped 5 bases and J dropped 8 bases, with 10 bases sitting between them. This sample is drawn from a study of early T cells in non-severe SARS-CoV-2 infection. About the study: Sequenced bulk RNA came from whole blood that was unsorted, and chains were unpaired.

Researchers attached unique molecular identifiers to individual cDNA molecules. TCRdb processed the 5' RACE reads anew with MiXCR; each CDR3 protein has one entry. Seen here are over 50,000 distinct CDR3 sequences, 8% to 9% observed once, and the top ten hold about 4.2%. This rearrangement joins TRBV30 to TRBJ2-1; D is unclear. Sequences were obtained from whole blood. This TCR was recovered from an adult who was a healthcare worker with PCR-confirmed SARS-CoV-2 infection or an uninfected control (not recorded which). In DNA, the CDR3 is TGTGCCTGGGATTTTGTGGATGAGCAGTTCTTC. Translation: CAWDFVDEQFF.